This TCR beta chain appears in the sequencing data of a study of T-cell reconstitution after alpha-beta-depleted transplantation in children. The library targeted TCRbeta and was prepared with unique molecular identifiers. TCRdb processed the PCR reads anew with MiXCR; each CDR3 protein has one entry. The sample shows 450,000 to 600,000 distinct CDR3 sequences, about 11% of them seen only once. The germline CDR1 and CDR2 sequences are SGHNT and YYREEE (reference sequence). This CDR3 has 16 amino acids. With 0 bases clipped from V and 1 base from J, the junction kept 3 bases outside the gene matches. The table lists this clonotype with a few counts. Its target is not known. Study-level results: One year post-transplant, T-cell counts and diversity were largely derived from T cells produced anew.

The V gene is TRBV5-4, the J gene TRBJ2-5; 10 bases map to TRBD2. The sequencing used PBMCs, collected before TCRalphabeta/CD19-depleted stem cell transplant. The TCR comes from a child under 10 years old with inherited bone marrow failure, due to receive a stem cell transplant. The CDR3 DNA is TGTGCCAGCAGCTTGGGAGTAGCGGGAGGCCAAGAGACCCAGTACTTC. Translating gives CASSLGVAGGQETQYF.